This T cell receptor beta chain was observed in a study of blood T cells in healthy people across ages. It was with a sample-barcoded 5' primer and a J-beta primer mix that a second PCR of roughly 6 to 12 cycles was run. TCRdb used MiXCR to reprocess the 5' RACE reads, holding one entry per CDR3 protein. In the table there are around 1,000,000 distinct CDR3 sequences, roughly two fifths of which are singletons. Sequencing was carried out using blood. The sequence was obtained from a man in his late teens or twenties in good health.

The CDR3 DNA is TGTGCCAGCGGGACAGCCACAGGGGCTCGACGCGAAAACATTCAGTACTTC. Amino acid sequence: CASGTATGARRENIQYF. J is TRBJ2-4 and V is TRBV7-2; TRBD1 matches at 7 bases. Germline V CDR1 and CDR2: SGHTA, FQGNSA. Germline trimming cut 8 bases from V and 5 bases from J; bases unmatched to any gene: 18. The CDR3 totals 17 residues.